The T cell receptor (beta chain) under discussion was sequenced for a study of Graves' ophthalmopathy and Graves' hyperthyroidism. This clonotype came up many times. CDR3 length: 14 residues. The ends lost 0 bases at V and 9 bases at J; junction bases unmatched: 5. Germline V gives CDR1 SGHAT, CDR2 FQNNGV. Investigators amplified TCR beta CDR3 regions from RNA transcripts. HTBI-primed first-round RT-PCR preceded second-round multiplex PCR. TCRdb re-analysed the multiplex PCR reads in MiXCR, keeping a single row per CDR3 protein. Among hundreds of thousands of distinct CDR3 sequences, roughly 20% were seen once, and the ten largest hold more than 5.5%.

The sequenced material came from peripheral blood. The rearrangement joins TRBV11-2 to TRBJ1-2; the match to TRBD1 covers 9 bases. The TCR sequence derives from a woman in her late teens or twenties with stable Graves' hyperthyroidism. Some clones in this sample may be carry-over from other donors' samples. DNA for the CDR3: TGTGCCAGCAGCTTAGATCCGACAGGGGGACGCTACACCTTC. The encoded protein is CASSLDPTGGRYTF.